This T cell receptor beta chain comes out of a study of CD4 T cells in relation to SARS-CoV-2 and coronaviruses. Study in general: Convalescent patients had median age roughly 38 years, range about 21 to 80.

The data were produced by immunoSEQ multiplex PCR, yet TCRdb's version contains in-frame clones alone and is incomplete. Here the sample spans about 56,000 clones, around 90% being singletons. This clone appeared a single time. The antigen is unknown. Whole-study findings and limits: Memory recall responses, not primary responses primed in culture, are what the assay detects.

V shed 2 bases and J shed 7 bases, with 17 bases lying between them. Germline CDR1 GTSNPN, CDR2 SVGIG (reference sequence). The CDR3 covers 14 residues. Naive and memory CD4+ T cells were separated from cryopreserved PBMCs. This chain links TRBV30 with TRBJ1-1, with D perhaps matching TRBD1 (6 bases). The sequence was obtained from an adult with COVID-19. The specimen was naive CD4+ T cells from PBMCs. Subset denoted: naive CD4+ T cells isolated by negative enrichment. The CDR3 nucleotides are TGTGCCTGGAGTCAAAACAGGGTATCAGGTGAAGCTTTCTTT. The encoded protein is CAWSQNRVSGEAFF. The complete variable domain, with remaining parts taken from reference TRBV30 and TRBJ1-1, reads SQTIHQWPATLVQPVGSPLSLECTVEGTSNPNLYWYRQAAGRGLQLLFYSVGIGQISSEVPQNLSASRPQDRQFILSSKKLLLSDSGFYLCAWSQNRVSGEAFFGQGTRLTVV.